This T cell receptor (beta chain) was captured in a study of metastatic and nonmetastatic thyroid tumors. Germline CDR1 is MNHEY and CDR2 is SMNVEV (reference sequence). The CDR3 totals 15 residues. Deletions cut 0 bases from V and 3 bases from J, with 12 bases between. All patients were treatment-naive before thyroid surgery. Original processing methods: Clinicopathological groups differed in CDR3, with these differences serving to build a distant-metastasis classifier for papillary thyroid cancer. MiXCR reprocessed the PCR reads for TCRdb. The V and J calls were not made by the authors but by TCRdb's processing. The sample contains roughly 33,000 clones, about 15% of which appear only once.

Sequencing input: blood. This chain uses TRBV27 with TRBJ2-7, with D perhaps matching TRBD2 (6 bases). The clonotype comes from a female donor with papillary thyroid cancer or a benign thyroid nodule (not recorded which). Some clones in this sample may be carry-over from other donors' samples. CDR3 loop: CASSLSTGGLYEQYF. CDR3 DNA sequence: TGTGCCAGCAGTTTATCCACCGGAGGGCTCTACGAGCAGTACTTC.